This T cell receptor (beta chain) is from a study of immune evolution from preneoplasia to lung adenocarcinoma. Profiling relied on immunoSEQ multiplex PCR, and the TCRdb table lists in-frame clones only, not all of them. The sample has roughly 2,000 clones; around 86% are singletons. Resections took place in Japan or China from about 2014 to 2018. Study-level points and caveats: Top clone frequencies peaked in normal lung, apparently declining through invasive adenocarcinoma.

Germline CDR1 GTSNPN, CDR2 SVGIG (reference sequence). J was trimmed by 2 bases and V by 3 bases; bases with no gene match: 9. The CDR3 runs 15 residues. This clone was seen just once. Its antigen is as yet unknown. The clonotype comes from a person aged 60-80 years with lung adenocarcinoma. This chain uses TRBV30 with TRBJ1-2; 7 bases match TRBD1. Sample: FFPE adjacent normal lung tissue. CDR3 coding DNA: TGTGCCTGGAGCGACAGGGACAGACCGAACTATGGCTACACCTTC. As protein: CAWSDRDRPNYGYTF.